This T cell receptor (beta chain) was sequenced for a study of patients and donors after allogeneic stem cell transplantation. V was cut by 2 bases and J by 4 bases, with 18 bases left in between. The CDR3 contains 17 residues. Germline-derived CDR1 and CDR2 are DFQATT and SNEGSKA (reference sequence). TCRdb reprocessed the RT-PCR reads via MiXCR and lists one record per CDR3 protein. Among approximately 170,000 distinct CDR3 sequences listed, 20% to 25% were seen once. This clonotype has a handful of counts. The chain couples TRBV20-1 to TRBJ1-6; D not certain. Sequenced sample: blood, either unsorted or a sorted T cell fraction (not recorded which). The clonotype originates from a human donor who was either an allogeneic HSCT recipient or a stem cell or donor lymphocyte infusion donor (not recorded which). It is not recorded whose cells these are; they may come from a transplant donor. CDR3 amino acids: CSARHDPDPLYNSPLHF. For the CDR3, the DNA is TGCAGTGCTAGACATGACCCGGACCCTTTATATAATTCACCCCTCCACTTT.